Listed below are T cell receptor beta chains from one sample, sequenced in a study of blood T cell repertoires in COVID-19. TCRdb's copy holds only in-frame clones and misses some; the assay was immunoSEQ multiplex PCR. The sample lists approximately 90,000 clones; roughly 83% were seen once. The sequencing input was peripheral blood. Source of these receptors: a woman older than 75 with active or convalescent COVID-19. CDR3s include the opening cysteine and the closing phenylalanine or tryptophan. Each record gives: D gene, CDR3 length, V gene, J gene, clone size, CDR3 DNA, CDR3 protein. D genes are given only for firm matches. For some rows the clone size is stated as once, few or many, or as a class when expanded; others skip it.

.	12	TRBV10-3	TRBJ2-7	.	TGTGCCATCGGGCGGGTCGCCCACGAGCAGTACTTC	CAIGRVAHEQYF
.	12	TRBV11-2	TRBJ2-7	.	TGTGCCAGCAGCTTAGACGGGTACGAGCAGTACTTC	CASSLDGYEQYF
.	14	TRBV27	TRBJ1-1	.	TGTGCCAGCAGTTTCACAGTAATGAACACTGAAGCTTTCTTT	CASSFTVMNTEAFF
.	12	TRBV28	TRBJ1-1	.	TGTGCCAGCAGTTTTTTGGACAGAGAAGCTTTCTTT	CASSFLDREAFF
TRBD2	16	TRBV5-4	TRBJ2-1	.	TGTGCCAGCAGCTTAGGGACTAGCGGGAGGGCCACTGAGCAGTTCTTC	CASSLGTSGRATEQFF
.	16	TRBV7-8	TRBJ2-2	few	TGTGCCAGCAGCTTAGCGGGTTCCGCGGTGTCCGGGGAGCTGTTTTTT	CASSLAGSAVSGELFF
TRBD2	16	TRBV2	TRBJ2-3	.	TGTGCCAGCAGCCGCAGACTAGCGGGATCTGGAGATACGCAGTATTTT	CASSRRLAGSGDTQYF
.	15	TRBV28	TRBJ1-4	.	TGTGCCAGCAGTCCTCCAGGCCTCCAGCCGGAAAAACTGTTTTTT	CASSPPGLQPEKLFF
TRBD2	16	TRBV14	TRBJ2-2	.	TGTGCCAGCAGCCAAGAACTAGCGGGCAACACCGGGGAGCTGTTTTTT	CASSQELAGNTGELFF
.	15	TRBV6-1	TRBJ2-3	.	TGTGCCAGCAGTGAAGCGACACACAGCACAGATACGCAGTATTTT	CASSEATHSTDTQYF
.	11	TRBV11-3	TRBJ2-7	.	TGTGCCAGCAGCGTAAACTACGAGCAGTACTTC	CASSVNYEQYF
.	15	TRBV7-2	TRBJ2-6	.	TGTGCCAGCAGCTTATACAGCTCTGGGGCCAACGTCCTGACTTTC	CASSLYSSGANVLTF
TRBD2	18	TRBV7-2	TRBJ2-5	.	TGTGCCAGCAGCCCCAGAGGGGGGACTAGCGGGAACCAAGAGACCCAGTACTTC	CASSPRGGTSGNQETQYF
TRBD1	14	TRBV6-2/TRBV6-3	TRBJ1-5	.	TGTGCCAGCAGTAGCCACAGGGGTCGGCAGCCCCAGCATTTT	CASSSHRGRQPQHF
.	14	TRBV7-5	TRBJ2-7	.	TGTGCCAGAAGCTTCCGCCGGACTCCCTACGAGCAGTACTTC	CARSFRRTPYEQYF
TRBD1	15	TRBV5-1	TRBJ2-7	.	TGCGCCAGCAGCTTACAGCAGGGGGCAAGGTACGAGCAGTACTTC	CASSLQQGARYEQYF
.	15	TRBV7-5	TRBJ1-2	.	TGTGCCAGAAGCCCAGGGAGGGCACCCGTCCGCGGCTACACCTTC	CARSPGRAPVRGYTF
TRBD2	15	TRBV9	TRBJ2-1	.	TGTGCCAGCAGCGTAGCCAGCGGGAGTACTGGTGAGCAGTTCTTC	CASSVASGSTGEQFF
TRBD1	14	TRBV6-5	TRBJ1-1	.	TGTGCCAGCACCACGACAGGGACGATCTTGAATGCTTTCTTT	CASTTTGTILNAFF
TRBD1	13	TRBV12-3/TRBV12-4	TRBJ1-5	.	TGTGCCAGCAGTGGAGACAGGGCTCAGCCCCAGCATTTT	CASSGDRAQPQHF
TRBD2	16	TRBV19	TRBJ2-1	.	TGTGCCAGTAGTATACTAGCGGGGGAGATATACAATGAGCAGTTCTTC	CASSILAGEIYNEQFF
TRBD1	14	TRBV5-5	TRBJ1-1	.	TGTGCCAGCAGCTTCTTACAGGGGACGACTGAAGCTTTCTTT	CASSFLQGTTEAFF
TRBD1	14	TRBV9	TRBJ2-3	.	TGTGCCAGCAGAAGGACAGGAGAAACAGATACGCAGTATTTT	CASRRTGETDTQYF
.	14	TRBV28	TRBJ1-3	.	TGTGCCAGCAGTTTAAACAGGGCTGGAAACACCATATATTTT	CASSLNRAGNTIYF
.	14	TRBV6-5	TRBJ2-3	.	TGTGCCAGCAGGGTTGGGCAGAGCACAGATACGCAGTATTTT	CASRVGQSTDTQYF
TRBD1	15	TRBV19	TRBJ2-7	.	TGTGCCAGTAGTTCAATCGGACAGGGCTCCTACGAGCAGTACTTC	CASSSIGQGSYEQYF
TRBD2	17	TRBV5-1	TRBJ2-5	.	TGCGCCAGCAGGGTGACCGGGACTAGCGGCTTCCAAGAGACCCAGTACTTC	CASRVTGTSGFQETQYF
.	18	TRBV7-9	TRBJ2-6	.	TGTGCCAGCAGCTTTTTCGAACAGGTGGCATATGGGGCCAACGTCCTGACTTTC	CASSFFEQVAYGANVLTF
.	15	TRBV6-6	TRBJ1-4	.	TGTGCCAGCAGTTACTCGCCGGGCCGGAGGGAAAAACTGTTTTTT	CASSYSPGRREKLFF
TRBD1	14	TRBV5-4	TRBJ1-6	.	TGTGCCAGCAGAGAGGACAGGGTCGGATCACCCCTCCACTTT	CASREDRVGSPLHF
.	13	TRBV14	TRBJ1-1	.	TGTGCCAGCAGATTAATATTGAACACTGAAGCTTTCTTT	CASRLILNTEAFF
TRBD1	20	TRBV5-1	TRBJ1-1	.	TGCGCCAGCAGCTTCGGGGGCGGTGGGTCGACAGGGGCATTTGGGCCTGAAGCTTTCTTT	CASSFGGGGSTGAFGPEAFF
.	15	TRBV5-4	TRBJ2-1	.	TGTGCCAGCAGCTTGGCCTATAACTCCTACAATGAGCAGTTCTTC	CASSLAYNSYNEQFF
TRBD1	14	TRBV6-1	TRBJ2-7	once	TGTGCCAGCAGTGATCGGACAGGGTGGCGCGAGCAGTACTTC	CASSDRTGWREQYF
.	16	TRBV7-2	TRBJ2-7	.	TGTGCCAGCAGCTTAGGGTCGGGGGACAGCCGCTACGAGCAGTACTTC	CASSLGSGDSRYEQYF
TRBD2	16	TRBV4-1	TRBJ2-1	.	TGCGCCAGTCGGACTAGCGGGGGGAGCTCCTACAATGAGCAGTTCTTC	CASRTSGGSSYNEQFF
.	14	TRBV10-3	TRBJ1-6	.	TGTGCCACCGGGGGGCAGGGGTTGGATTCACCCCTCCACTTT	CATGGQGLDSPLHF
TRBD2	15	TRBV6-5	TRBJ2-1	.	TGTGCCAGCAGTACCGGGTCTAGCGGGGAGAATGAGCAGTTCTTC	CASSTGSSGENEQFF
.	14	TRBV5-1	TRBJ2-7	.	TGCGCCAGCAGCCTGGCCGGGGTTGGTTACGAGCAGTACTTC	CASSLAGVGYEQYF
TRBD2	14	TRBV2	TRBJ2-3	.	TGTGCCAGCAGTGTTACTAGCGGCACAGATACGCAGTATTTT	CASSVTSGTDTQYF
TRBD1	16	TRBV7-2	TRBJ1-3	.	TGTGCCAGCAGCCTAAAGACAGGGCCGTCAGGAAACACCATATATTTT	CASSLKTGPSGNTIYF
TRBD2	15	TRBV2	TRBJ2-1	once	TGTGCCAGCAGTGAGGGTAGCGGGGGAAGAGGTGAGCAGTTCTTC	CASSEGSGGRGEQFF
TRBD1	14	TRBV15	TRBJ2-7	.	TGTGCCACCAGCAGAGGCGGGACAGGGCGCGAGCAGTACTTC	CATSRGGTGREQYF
TRBD2	16	TRBV7-8	TRBJ2-3	.	TGTGCCAGCAGCTCGCTAGCGGCCTGGGGCACAGATACGCAGTATTTT	CASSSLAAWGTDTQYF
.	13	TRBV19	TRBJ1-1	once	TGTGCCAGTAGTACCCTCCCCAGCACTGAAGCTTTCTTT	CASSTLPSTEAFF
.	15	TRBV3-1/TRBV3-2	TRBJ2-1	.	TGTGCCAGCAGCCAAGATATTCGTTGGGGCGGTGAGCAGTTCTTC	CASSQDIRWGGEQFF
.	14	TRBV18	TRBJ1-1	few	TGTGCCAGCTCAGTCACAGGGCTGAACACTGAAGCTTTCTTT	CASSVTGLNTEAFF
.	15	TRBV18	TRBJ2-2	.	TGTGCCAGCTCAGGACCCCAGACAGCCACCGGGGAGCTGTTTTTT	CASSGPQTATGELFF
TRBD1	14	TRBV7-6	TRBJ2-7	.	TGTGCCAGCAGCACCCGACAGGGGGCGAGCGAGCAGTACTTC	CASSTRQGASEQYF
TRBD2	14	TRBV7-2	TRBJ2-5	.	TGTGCCAGCAGCTTCTCCCCACGGGAGGGGACCCAGTACTTC	CASSFSPREGTQYF
.	14	TRBV11-2	TRBJ1-5	.	TGTGCCAGCAGCTTAGGAGGCACGCATCAGCCCCAGCATTTT	CASSLGGTHQPQHF
.	14	TRBV28	TRBJ1-5	.	TGTGCCAGCAGCCCCCCCAGGGGCGTCCAGCCCCAGCATTTT	CASSPPRGVQPQHF
TRBD2	15	TRBV7-3	TRBJ2-1	.	TGTGCCAGCAGCACGAGACTAGCGGGGGTCGATGAGCAGTTCTTC	CASSTRLAGVDEQFF
TRBD1	15	TRBV6-1	TRBJ2-3	.	TGTGCCAGCAGTGACGGACAGGGTGGCACAGATACGCAGTATTTT	CASSDGQGGTDTQYF
.	13	TRBV27	TRBJ1-5	.	TGTGCCACAAGCGTTTCCAGCAATCAGCCCCAGCATTTT	CATSVSSNQPQHF
.	12	TRBV19	TRBJ1-1	.	TGTGCCAGTAGGGCACCGAACACTGAAGCTTTCTTT	CASRAPNTEAFF